These 4 T cell receptor beta chains originate from one sample sequenced in a study of identical twins. TCRdb recomputed calls from the 5' RACE reads with MiXCR, one row per CDR3 protein. The sample has about 730,000 distinct CDR3 sequences, around 20% seen once. The same data also contributed to another study, on T cells expressing NK-cell markers.

The sample taken for sequencing was PBMCs. These receptors were taken from a woman in her late teens or twenties in good health.

The CDR3 here is CAITGTDVSGYTF. In nucleotides, the CDR3 is TGTGCCATCACAGGGACAGACGTTTCGGGCTACACCTTC. The rearrangement joins TRBV10-3 to TRBJ1-2; 7 nucleotides align to TRBD1. Germline V gene sequence: CDR1 ENHRY, CDR2 SYGVKD. Trimming at V came to 7 bases and at J to 8 bases, leaving 10 bases not matched to a gene. The CDR3 runs 13 residues.

The chain combines TRBV19 with TRBJ2-2; D tentatively reads TRBD1 or TRBD2 (5 bases each). Trimming left V 6 bases short and J 6 bases short, with 11 bases between. CDR1 and CDR2 (germline): LNHDA, SQIVND (reference sequence). CDR3 size: 13 residues. This CDR3 is CASRRGRAGELFF. The CDR3 coding sequence is TGTGCCAGTAGAAGGGGACGGGCCGGGGAGCTGTTTTTT.

In this sample, this clonotype turned up a few times. This chain connects TRBV6-1 to TRBJ2-2, with 10 bases identical to TRBD2. The V gene end was trimmed by 6 bases and the J gene end by 5 bases; junction bases not matched to a gene: 3. Germline-derived CDR1 and CDR2 are MNHNS and SASEGT. The CDR3 totals 14 residues. DNA of the CDR3: TGTGCCAGCAGAGATAGCGGGGGGACCGGGGAGCTGTTTTTT. It specifies CASRDSGGTGELFF.

The genes are TRBV29-1 and TRBJ2-1; 8 nucleotides agree with TRBD2. This CDR3 region has 14 residues. The V gene's germline CDR1 is SQVTM and CDR2 ANQGSEA. With V trimmed by 4 bases and J by 8 bases, 10 bases remained unmatched. For the CDR3, the DNA is TGCAGCGTTGTCCTACCGGGGGGGCCTTATGAGCAGTTCTTC. Its protein product is CSVVLPGGPYEQFF.